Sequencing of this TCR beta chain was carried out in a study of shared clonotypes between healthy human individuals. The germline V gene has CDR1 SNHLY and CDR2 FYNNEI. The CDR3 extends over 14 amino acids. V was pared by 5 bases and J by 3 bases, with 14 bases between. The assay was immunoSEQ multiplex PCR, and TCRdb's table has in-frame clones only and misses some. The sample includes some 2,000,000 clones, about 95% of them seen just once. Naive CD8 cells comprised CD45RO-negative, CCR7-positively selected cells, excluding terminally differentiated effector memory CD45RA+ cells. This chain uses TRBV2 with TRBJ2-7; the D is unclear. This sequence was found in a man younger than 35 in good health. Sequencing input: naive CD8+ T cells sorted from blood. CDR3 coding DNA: TGTGCCAGCAGTTCGGGTGGGTATGTCTACGAGCAGTACTTC. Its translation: CASSSGGYVYEQYF.